The present TCR beta chain was sequenced within a study of CD8+CD57+ T cells in acquired aplastic anemia. Those patients picked for sequencing had displayed CD8+CD57+ cell expansion on flow cytometry. Patients were treatment-naive when blood was sampled. Study-level results: Simpson's diversity of CD8+ cells was not significantly different in patients compared with controls.

TCR beta VDJ combinations and CDR3 sequences were profiled from genomic DNA. TCRdb itself ran the reads through MiXCR, one entry per CDR3 protein. The data contain tens of thousands of distinct CDR3 sequences, roughly 69% of them seen just once; the ten biggest clones take up 59%. This clonotype was seen at least ten times. Its antigen is unidentified. Germline V lookup: CDR1 PRHDT, CDR2 FYEKMQ (reference sequence). The ends lost 6 bases at V and 0 bases at J; junction bases unmatched: 5. The CDR3 is 15 residues long. This clonotype originated in a human donor with aplastic anemia. The sample taken for sequencing was sorted CD4+, CD8+, or CD8+CD57+ T cells (not recorded which) from PBMCs. The chain joins TRBV13 to TRBJ2-5; TRBD2 aligns across 9 bases. CDR3 in DNA: TGTGCCAGCAGTAAGCGGGGGGTTTACCAAGAGACCCAGTACTTC. Translating it yields CASSKRGVYQETQYF.